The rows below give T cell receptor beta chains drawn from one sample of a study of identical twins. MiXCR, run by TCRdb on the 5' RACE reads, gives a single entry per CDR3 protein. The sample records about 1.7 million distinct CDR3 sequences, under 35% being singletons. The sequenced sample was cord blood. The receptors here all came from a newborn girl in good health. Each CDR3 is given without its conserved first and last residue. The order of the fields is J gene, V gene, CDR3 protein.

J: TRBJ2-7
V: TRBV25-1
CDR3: ASSEWRTGGYEQY

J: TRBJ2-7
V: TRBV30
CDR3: AWSPGQGSSYEQY

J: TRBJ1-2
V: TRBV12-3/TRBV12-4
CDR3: ASSLGGQSNNYGYT

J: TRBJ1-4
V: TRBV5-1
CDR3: ASSSGTGGEKLF

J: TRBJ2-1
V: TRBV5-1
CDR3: ASKGGGYYNEQF

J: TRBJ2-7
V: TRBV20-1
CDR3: SAPPGLPSYEQY

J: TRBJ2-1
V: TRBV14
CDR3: ASSPRLGPYNEQF

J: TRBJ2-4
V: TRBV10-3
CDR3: AISARLAGKNIQY

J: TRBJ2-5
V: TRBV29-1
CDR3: SVGGQGIPYNEQY

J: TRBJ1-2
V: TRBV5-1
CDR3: ASSLAPGTGRAYT

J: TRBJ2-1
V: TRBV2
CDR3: ASSKRDRVLNEQF

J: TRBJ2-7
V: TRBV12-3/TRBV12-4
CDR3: ASSSADWAYEQY

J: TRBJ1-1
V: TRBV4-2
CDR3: ASSHQKITEAF

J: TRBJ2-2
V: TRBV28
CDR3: ASSFEDRAFTGELF

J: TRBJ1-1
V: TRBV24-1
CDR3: ATSDSSGTGGTEAF

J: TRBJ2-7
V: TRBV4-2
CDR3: ASSQVGAGGLYYEQY

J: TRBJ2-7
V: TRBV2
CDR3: ASREVIAQY

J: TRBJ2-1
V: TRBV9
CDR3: ASSLRGGGGGYNEQF